This passage covers 5 T cell receptor beta chains from one sample sequenced in a study of T cell responses to AZD1222 COVID-19 vaccine. Produced via immunoSEQ multiplex PCR; TCRdb's table is partial and in-frame only. The profile shows roughly 93,000 clones, 80% to 90% of them singletons. The sequenced sample was peripheral blood, obtained on day 0 of AZD1222 vaccination. These receptors all come from an adult in good health.

J is TRBJ1-6 and V is TRBV3-1 (or the pseudogene TRBV3-2), with 8 bases that match TRBD1. Germline V CDR1 and CDR2: LGHDT, YNNKEL (reference sequence). The junction had 3 bases not matched to a gene; V was cut back by 0 bases and J by 5 bases. The CDR3 sequence is 16 residues long. CDR3 residues: CASSQDGGQDNSPLHF. In DNA, the CDR3 is TGTGCCAGCAGCCAAGATGGGGGACAGGATAATTCACCCCTCCACTTT.

This clone has a handful of counts. The rearrangement links TRBV27 to TRBJ2-7, with 9 bases fitting TRBD1. The J segment lost 4 bases and the V segment lost 5 bases, leaving 15 bases of the junction unmatched. This CDR3 spans 17 amino acids. Germline V gene data show CDR1 as MNHEY and CDR2 as SMNVEV (reference sequence). CDR3 nucleotides: TGTGCCAGCAGTCCAGTCCCGGGACAGGGAAGTAGGTACGAGCAGTACTTC. This encodes CASSPVPGQGSRYEQYF.

The chain employs TRBV3-1 (or the pseudogene TRBV3-2) and TRBJ2-7; a possible D gene is TRBD2 (5 bases). Trimming took 2 bases from V and 3 from J, leaving 11 bases between them. The germline gives CDR1 LGHDT, CDR2 YNNKEL (reference sequence). The CDR3 is 14 residues long. In nucleotides, the CDR3 is TGTGCCAGCAGCCAATCGGGGTTGCACTACGAGCAGTACTTC. It translates to CASSQSGLHYEQYF.

J is TRBJ1-2 and V is TRBV14; tentatively, D is TRBD1 (5 bases). The germline CDR1 and CDR2 sequences are SGHDN and FVKESK. V lost 4 bases to trimming and J lost 7 bases, with 13 bases between them. The length of the CDR3 is 13 residues. This CDR3 is CASSPGTEGGYTF. Here the CDR3 DNA reads TGTGCCAGCAGCCCTGGGACGGAAGGTGGCTACACCTTC. The full variable domain, completed using reference TRBV14 and TRBJ1-2, is EAGVTQFPSHSVIEKGQTVTLRCDPISGHDNLYWYRRVMGKEIKFLLHFVKESKQDESGMPNNRFLAERTGGTYSTLKVQPAELEDSGVYFCASSPGTEGGYTFGSGTRLTVV.

The chain recombines TRBV10-1 with TRBJ2-1; 9 bases match TRBD2. The germline CDR1 and CDR2 sequences are WNHNN and SYGVQD (reference sequence). This CDR3 is built from 15 residues. Losses at the gene ends were 3 bases for V and 7 bases for J; bases not matched to a gene: 7. The CDR3 region is CASSELASGDNEQFF. Written as DNA, the CDR3 is TGCGCCAGCAGTGAATTGGCTAGCGGGGATAATGAGCAGTTCTTC.